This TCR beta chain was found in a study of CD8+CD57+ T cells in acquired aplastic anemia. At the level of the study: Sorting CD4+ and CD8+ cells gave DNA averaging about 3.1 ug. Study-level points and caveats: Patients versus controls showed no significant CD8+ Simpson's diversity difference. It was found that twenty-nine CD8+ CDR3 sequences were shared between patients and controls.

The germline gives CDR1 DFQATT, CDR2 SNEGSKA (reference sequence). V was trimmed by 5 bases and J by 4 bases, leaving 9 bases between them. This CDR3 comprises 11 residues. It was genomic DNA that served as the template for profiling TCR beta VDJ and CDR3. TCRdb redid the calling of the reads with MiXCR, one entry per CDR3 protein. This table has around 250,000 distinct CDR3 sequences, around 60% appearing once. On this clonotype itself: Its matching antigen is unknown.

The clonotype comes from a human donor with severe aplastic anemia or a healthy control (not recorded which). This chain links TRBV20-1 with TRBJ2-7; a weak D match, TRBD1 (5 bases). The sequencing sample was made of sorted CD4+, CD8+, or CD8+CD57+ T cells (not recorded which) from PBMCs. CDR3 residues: CSAASGYEQYF. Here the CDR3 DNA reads TGCAGTGCTGCGTCAGGGTACGAGCAGTACTTC.